This record covers a single TCR beta chain. Its antigen remains unknown. The data derive from a study of siplizumab effects on memory and regulatory T cells. Study conclusions and caveats: A mean of approximately 69% of mappable alloreactive CD4+ clones were Treg-derived with siplizumab, compared with roughly 25% in controls. Alloreactive sequences that could be traced to unstimulated CD4+ memory cells showed a significant reduction under siplizumab. Confirmatory evidence of suppressive function in proliferating siplizumab-culture Tregs was not obtained.

Data came from immunoSEQ multiplex PCR; TCRdb stores just in-frame clones and leaves some out. The sample shows about 50,000 clones, more than 85% of them seen only once. CDR1 is LNHDA and CDR2 is SQIVND in the germline V gene (reference sequence). Trimming removed 10 bases from V and 8 bases from J; junction bases left unmatched: 7. This CDR3 has 11 amino acids. The sequenced sample was naive CD8+ T cells sorted from blood. The sequence derives from a human donor in good health. The V gene is TRBV19, the J gene TRBJ1-2; TRBD1 aligns across 7 bases. The CDR3 loop is CATRQGSGYTF. In DNA, the CDR3 is TGTGCCACGCGACAGGGTAGCGGCTACACCTTC. Full variable domain (missing parts from reference TRBV19 and TRBJ1-2): DGGITQSPKYLFRKEGQNVTLSCEQNLNHDAMYWYRQDPGQGLRLIYYSQIVNDFQKGDIAEGYSVSREKKESFPLTVTSAQKNPTAFYLCATRQGSGYTFGSGTRLTVV.